These 27 T cell receptor beta chains share one sample of origin, sequenced in a study of cytomegalovirus exposure and HLA in healthy donors. The PCR employed 60 Vbeta primers together with 13 Jbeta primers. Generated by immunoSEQ multiplex PCR, the TCRdb table keeps only in-frame clones and is missing some. The repertoire holds approximately 140,000 clones, with 82% as singletons. Sample: PBMCs. These receptors were obtained from a boy aged 5-17 years in good health and CMV-seronegative.

The chain combines TRBV18 with TRBJ1-3, with 8 positions matching TRBD1. CDR3 length: 15 residues. The germline gives CDR1 KGHSH, CDR2 LQKENI. The V segment lost 6 bases and the J segment 0 bases; nucleotides outside the gene matches: 4. The CDR3 spells CASSEDRGSGNTIYF. For the CDR3, the DNA is TGTGCCAGCTCGGAAGACAGGGGCTCTGGAAACACCATATATTTT. Using reference TRBV18 and TRBJ1-3 for the parts outside the CDR3, the full variable domain is NAGVMQNPRHLVRRRGQEARLRCSPMKGHSHVYWYRQLPEEGLKFMVYLQKENIIDESGMPKERFSAEFPKEGPSILRIQQVVRGDSAAYFCASSEDRGSGNTIYFGEGSWLTVV.

This clone was counted only a few times. The V call is TRBV7-9, the J call TRBJ2-5, with D possibly TRBD1 on 7 matching bases. The CDR3 runs to 14 residues. The germline V gene has CDR1 SEHNR and CDR2 FQNEAQ (reference sequence). V was cut by 3 bases and J by 4 bases, with 12 bases left in between. Here the CDR3 reads CASSLAGGGETQYF. Here the CDR3 DNA reads TGTGCCAGCAGCTTGGCAGGGGGAGGAGAGACCCAGTACTTC.

The chain uses TRBV4-1 and TRBJ2-5; TRBD2 agrees at 9 bases. Germline loops: CDR1 MGHRA, CDR2 YSYEKL. This CDR3 is built from 15 residues. J was trimmed by 11 bases and V by 2 bases; bases with no gene match: 12. The CDR3 loop reads CASSQPLAGVGEQYF. CDR3 in DNA: TGCGCCAGCAGCCAACCATTAGCGGGAGTTGGGGAGCAGTACTTC.

CDR3 sequence (DNA): TGTGCCAGCAGCGTATCCGGCGGCATTAACTATGGCTACACCTTC. Translated, it gives CASSVSGGINYGYTF. The V gene is TRBV9, the J gene TRBJ1-2; D unresolved. The CDR3 is 15 amino acids. Germline V gene data show CDR1 as SGDLS and CDR2 as YYNGEE. Trimming pared 1 base from V and 1 base from J, leaving 11 bases between.

The rearrangement uses TRBV27 and TRBJ1-1; D not certain. Germline CDR1 MNHEY, CDR2 SMNVEV (reference sequence). V dropped 0 bases and J dropped 4 bases, with 12 bases sitting between them. The CDR3 spans 15 residues. CDR3 loop: CASSLSEGRGTEAFF. As DNA, the CDR3 is TGTGCCAGCAGTTTATCCGAGGGCCGGGGCACTGAAGCTTTCTTT.

This clone occurred once. CDR3 residues: CASSSTSGRSDEQYF. The DNA of the CDR3 is TGTGCCAGCAGCTCGACTAGCGGGAGAAGCGACGAGCAGTACTTC. The chain combines TRBV7-2 with TRBJ2-7; 12 nucleotides match TRBD2. The V gene's germline CDR1 is SGHTA and CDR2 FQGNSA. The V segment lost 4 bases and the J segment 5 bases; nucleotides outside the gene matches: 6. The CDR3 is 15 residues long.

This rearrangement joins TRBV4-2 to TRBJ1-2, with D perhaps matching TRBD1 (6 bases). With 0 bases removed from V and 5 bases from J, the gap between germline ends came to 22 bases. Germline CDR1 and CDR2: LGHNA and YNFKEQ. The CDR3 has 18 residues. CDR3 region: CASSQDRGSGGAEYGYTF. DNA for the CDR3: TGTGCCAGCAGCCAAGATCGAGGATCGGGGGGCGCTGAGTATGGCTACACCTTC.

This chain joins TRBV11-2 and TRBJ1-5; tentative D call: TRBD1 (5 bases). Germline V gene sequence: CDR1 SGHAT, CDR2 FQNNGV. V lost 5 bases and J 6 bases, leaving 11 bases between the germline ends. CDR3 length: 13 residues. The CDR3 loop is CASSQGSAQPQHF. CDR3 nucleotides: TGTGCCAGCAGCCAGGGATCCGCTCAGCCCCAGCATTTT.

This clone was seen once. The genes are TRBV6-1 and TRBJ2-7; D is possibly TRBD2 (6 bases). This CDR3 has 15 residues. V was clipped by 1 base and J by 2 bases, with 12 bases between them. Germline loops: CDR1 MNHNS, CDR2 SASEGT. The CDR3 coding sequence is TGTGCCAGCAGTGAAGGGATAGCGGCGACCTACGAGCAGTACTTC. This gives the protein CASSEGIAATYEQYF.

This rearrangement joins TRBV6-1 to TRBJ2-3, with TRBD2 identical over 9 bases. The CDR3 is 15 amino acids. CDR1 and CDR2 (germline): MNHNS, SASEGT. V was clipped by 7 bases and J by 2 bases; unmatched bases: 7. The CDR3 loop reads CASKGLASVTDTQYF. The CDR3 nucleotides read TGTGCCAGCAAGGGACTAGCCTCGGTCACAGATACGCAGTATTTT.

The V call is TRBV30, the J call TRBJ2-3, with TRBD2 matching over 14 bases. Trimming cost V 2 bases and J 6 bases; bases outside gene matches: 7. Germline assignment: CDR1 GTSNPN and CDR2 SVGIG (reference sequence). There are 16 residues in the CDR3. CDR3: CAWSRGLAGAGDTQYF. Here the CDR3 DNA reads TGTGCCTGGAGTAGGGGACTAGCGGGAGCGGGGGATACGCAGTATTTT.

This sequence joins TRBV6-1 and TRBJ1-4; D possibly corresponds to TRBD1 (6 bases). Trimming shortened V by 7 bases and J by 8 bases, and 20 bases separated the two germline ends. The length of the CDR3 is 15 residues. Germline lookup yields CDR1 MNHNS and CDR2 SASEGT. CDR3 bases: TGTGCCAGCACCCCGAGGGGGGGGGCTCAGGAAAAACTGTTTTTT. It encodes CASTPRGGAQEKLFF.

The CDR3 region is CSVGAGSSDTQYF. The CDR3 DNA is TGCAGCGTAGGGGCCGGTAGTTCAGATACGCAGTATTTT. V and J are TRBV29-1 and TRBJ2-3, with D maybe TRBD1 (5 bases). Per the germline V gene, CDR1 is SQVTM and CDR2 is ANQGSEA. Trimming cost V 6 bases and J 4 bases, with 14 bases left between them. The CDR3 spans 13 residues.

The genes are TRBV27 and TRBJ1-2; 9 bases are shared with TRBD1. The CDR3 is 14 amino acids. V shed 6 bases, J shed 4 bases, and the junction held 6 bases outside the gene matches. Germline V gives CDR1 MNHEY, CDR2 SMNVEV (reference sequence). The DNA of the CDR3 is TGTGCCAGCAGACCCACAGGGGGCCTCTATGGCTACACCTTC. This sequence encodes CASRPTGGLYGYTF.

The J gene is TRBJ2-5, the V gene TRBV11-3; the D is unclear. This CDR3 contains 11 residues. Germline V lookup: CDR1 SGHNT, CDR2 YENEEA. Trimming took 2 bases from V and 5 from J, leaving 3 bases between them. The CDR3 region has the DNA TGTGCCAGCAGCTTACAGGAGACCCAGTACTTC. Its protein product is CASSLQETQYF.

This clone was seen more than once but under ten times. The chain recombines TRBV5-6 with TRBJ1-2; possible D gene TRBD1, 6 bases. The CDR3 extends over 13 amino acids. The V gene lost 4 bases and the J gene lost 8 bases, with 15 bases spanning the gap. Germline CDR1 reads SGHDT; CDR2 reads YYEEEE. DNA for the CDR3: TGTGCCAGCAGCCGGAACAGGGTAGAAGGCTACACCTTC. Protein: CASSRNRVEGYTF. The variable domain in full, completed from reference TRBV5-6 and TRBJ1-2, reads DAGVTQSPTHLIKTRGQQVTLRCSPKSGHDTVSWYQQALGQGPQFIFQYYEEEERQRGNFPDRFSGHQFPNYSSELNVNALLLGDSALYLCASSRNRVEGYTFGSGTRLTVV.

The chain couples TRBV5-6 to TRBJ2-7; TRBD2 agrees at 10 bases. The CDR3 runs to 18 residues. The V and J ends lost 3 bases and 4 bases, in that order; junction bases with no gene match: 16. The germline V gene encodes CDR1 SGHDT and CDR2 YYEEEE. CDR3 DNA: TGTGCCAGCAGCTCCTGGCGGGACCCTAGCGGGAGTACATACGAGCAGTACTTC. It codes for CASSSWRDPSGSTYEQYF.

This clone occurred once. The rearrangement joins TRBV6-4 to TRBJ1-5, with D unclear. Deletions cut 3 bases from V and 1 base from J, with 4 bases between. The CDR3 consists of 13 residues. Germline V gene data show CDR1 as MRHNA and CDR2 as SNTAGT. The CDR3 is CASSESSNQPQHF. In DNA form, the CDR3 reads TGTGCCAGCAGTGAGAGCAGCAATCAGCCCCAGCATTTT.

This chain uses TRBV6-5 with TRBJ2-5; TRBD2 is a possible D gene (5 bases). This CDR3 is 13 amino acids long. Germline V gives CDR1 MNHEY, CDR2 SVGAGI. V dropped 6 bases and J dropped 1 base, with 9 bases sitting between them. As DNA, the CDR3 is TGTGCCAGCAGAAGACTACTCCAAGAGACCCAGTACTTC. Translated: CASRRLLQETQYF.

The chain couples TRBV7-2 to TRBJ2-7; 8 positions agree with TRBD2. CDR1 and CDR2 from the germline V gene are SGHTA and FQGNSA. This CDR3 is 17 amino acids long. With 1 base clipped from V and 0 bases from J, the junction kept 8 bases outside the gene matches. The CDR3 loop is CASSLGLAGLSSYEQYF. The CDR3 nucleotides are TGTGCCAGCAGCTTAGGGCTAGCGGGCCTTTCCTCCTACGAGCAGTACTTC.

V is TRBV6-1 and J is TRBJ2-1; 10 nucleotides align to TRBD2. CDR3 length equals 15 residues. The V gene's germline CDR1 is MNHNS and CDR2 SASEGT. V dropped 6 bases and J dropped 7; count of bases not matched to a gene: 9. The CDR3 loop is CASRGGTSAENEQFF. Here the CDR3 DNA reads TGTGCCAGCAGGGGGGGGACTAGCGCCGAGAATGAGCAGTTCTTC.

V gene TRBV11-3 combines with J gene TRBJ2-3, with TRBD1 matching over 7 bases. The V gene's germline CDR1 is SGHNT and CDR2 YENEEA. The ends lost 5 bases at V and 4 bases at J; junction bases unmatched: 12. The CDR3 has 16 residues. In DNA, the CDR3 is TGTGCCAGCAGCCTGCCCCGGACAGGCATAGCAGATACGCAGTATTTT. Amino acids: CASSLPRTGIADTQYF.

The gene calls are TRBV27 and TRBJ2-7, with 7 bases that match TRBD1. Looked up from germline, CDR1 is MNHEY and CDR2 is SMNVEV (reference sequence). The V gene end was trimmed by 8 bases and the J gene end by 6 bases; junction bases not matched to a gene: 13. The CDR3 runs 14 residues. DNA for the CDR3: TGTGCCAGCGGATCTCTAACGACAGGGCGCGAGCAGTACTTC. Encoded protein: CASGSLTTGREQYF.

The chain has TRBV4-3 and TRBJ1-2; 7 bases fit TRBD1. Germline V gene data show CDR1 as LGHNA and CDR2 as YSLEER. CDR3 length equals 15 residues. V was pared by 0 bases and J by 4 bases, with 5 bases of the junction left unmatched. This CDR3 reads CASSQDRQGGYGYTF. CDR3 DNA sequence: TGCGCCAGCAGCCAAGACCGACAGGGAGGCTATGGCTACACCTTC.

V and J are TRBV4-2 and TRBJ1-2, with D possibly TRBD1 on 5 matching bases. CDR1 and CDR2 (germline): LGHNA, YNFKEQ. V was trimmed by 1 base and J by 6 bases, leaving 18 bases between them. This CDR3 region has 16 residues. The CDR3 DNA reads TGTGCCAGCAGCCAAGTTGTGGAAGGGACTGGGGATGGCTACACCTTC. It is translated as CASSQVVEGTGDGYTF.

V is TRBV4-2 and J is TRBJ2-1; 8 bases agree with TRBD2. The V and J ends lost 3 bases and 0 bases, in that order; junction bases with no gene match: 7. Germline V gene data show CDR1 as LGHNA and CDR2 as YNFKEQ. The CDR3 sequence is 17 residues long. CDR3 DNA sequence: TGTGCCAGCAGCCAGAGTTCACTAGCGGCCTCCTACAATGAGCAGTTCTTC. Translation: CASSQSSLAASYNEQFF.

The chain carries TRBV7-8 and TRBJ2-1; D is unclear. The germline CDR1 and CDR2 sequences are SGHVS and FQNEAQ. V was trimmed by 3 bases and J by 2 bases, leaving 11 bases between them. The CDR3 is 15 residues long. Here the CDR3 reads CASSFGRSPYNEQFF. The CDR3 DNA is TGTGCCAGCAGCTTCGGCCGGAGCCCCTACAATGAGCAGTTCTTC. Using reference TRBV7-8 and TRBJ2-1 for the parts outside the CDR3, the full variable domain is GAGVSQSPRYKVAKRGQDVALRCDPISGHVSLFWYQQALGQGPEFLTYFQNEAQLDKSGLPSDRFFAERPEGSVSTLKIQRTQQEDSAVYLCASSFGRSPYNEQFFGPGTRLTVL.